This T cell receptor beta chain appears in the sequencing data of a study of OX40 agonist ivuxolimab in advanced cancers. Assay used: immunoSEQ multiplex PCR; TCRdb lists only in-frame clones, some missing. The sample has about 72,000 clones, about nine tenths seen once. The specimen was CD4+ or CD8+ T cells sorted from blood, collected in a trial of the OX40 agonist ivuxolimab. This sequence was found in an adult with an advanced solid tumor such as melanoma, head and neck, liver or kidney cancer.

CDR3 region: CASSLDSTNNYGYTF. CDR3 sequence (DNA): TGTGCCAGCAGCTTAGATTCCACCAATAACTATGGCTACACCTTC. V gene TRBV11-2 combines with J gene TRBJ1-2; D gene uncertain. Germline values: CDR1 SGHAT, CDR2 FQNNGV. Trimming pared 0 bases from V and 1 base from J, leaving 9 bases between. This CDR3 region has 15 residues.